This T cell receptor (beta chain) appears in the sequencing data of a study of control samples from healthy donors and cancer patients (TCRdb year 2020). The library was built by means of the immunoSEQ multiplex PCR assay. The clones in this table, taken by TCRdb from immuneACCESS, are in-frame only. Not every clone is retained; where verified, under half of the shortfall comes from an unresolved V gene, and the cause of the rest is unknown. This sample lists about 170,000 clones; 91% were detected once. The top ten hold 1.5% of the sample. With respect to this clone: No cognate antigen has been identified for it. Base-call qualities are not available, and no considerably larger clone is one nucleotide away.

The sequence was collected from a woman between 25 and 40 years old in good health. Sample: blood.

The DNA reads as follows: TGTGCCAGCTCAAAAACCGGGACAGGGGTTGGGACTGAAGCTTTCTTT. This gives the protein CASSKTGTGVGTEAFF. The rearranged chain carries TRBV18 and TRBJ1-1; 10 bases in between match TRBD1. Looking up the germline V gene yields CDR1 KGHSH and CDR2 LQKENI. Trimming leaves V shorter by 5 bases and J shorter by 5 bases, with the junction holding 11 bases beyond the gene matches. The CDR3 starts with the cysteine, ends with the phenylalanine, and has 16 residues. Only the CDR3 portion is preserved as DNA: 48 bases, with reading frame beginning at the first base.